These 11 T cell receptor beta chains were all obtained from the same sample, sequenced in a study of blood T cell repertoires in COVID-19. TCRdb keeps only in-frame clones here, not all; method: immunoSEQ multiplex PCR. This table holds some 200,000 clones, roughly 94% found once. Material: peripheral blood. Source of these receptors: a man in his thirties or forties with COVID-19, enrolled during active disease.

This chain connects TRBV27 to TRBJ1-1, with 7 bases matching TRBD1. V trimming: 5 bases; J trimming: 2 bases; junction bases outside the gene matches: 5. This CDR3 contains 14 residues. Per germline, CDR1 MNHEY and CDR2 SMNVEV (reference sequence). The CDR3, as DNA: TGTGCCAGCAGTAAAGAGGGGGCTAACACTGAAGCTTTCTTT. It encodes CASSKEGANTEAFF.

This CDR3 reads CASSAPGGEVVEQFF. The CDR3 coding sequence is TGTGCCAGCAGCGCCCCGGGAGGGGAGGTGGTTGAGCAGTTCTTC. This chain links TRBV2 with TRBJ2-1, with 8 bases that match TRBD2. The CDR3 runs 15 residues. The junction had 13 bases not matched to a gene; V was cut back by 6 bases and J by 9 bases. Per germline, CDR1 SNHLY and CDR2 FYNNEI.

The gene calls are TRBV3-1 (or the pseudogene TRBV3-2) and TRBJ1-1; D gene uncertain. This CDR3 spans 15 amino acids. Germline V gene sequence: CDR1 LGHDT, CDR2 YNNKEL (reference sequence). Trimming took off 1 base at V and 4 bases at J, with 13 bases between the two ends. Written as DNA, the CDR3 is TGTGCCAGCAGCCAAGGGACCGTGGGAGTCACTGAAGCTTTCTTT. Translated, it gives CASSQGTVGVTEAFF.

The CDR3 sequence is CASSRTGEGSPLHF. CDR3 in DNA: TGTGCCAGCAGCAGGACAGGGGAGGGTTCACCCCTCCACTTT. The chain is built from TRBV5-4 and TRBJ1-6; the match to TRBD1 covers 9 bases. The CDR3 extends over 14 amino acids. The germline V gene encodes CDR1 SGHNT and CDR2 YYREEE (reference sequence). Losses at the gene ends were 4 bases for V and 9 bases for J; bases not matched to a gene: 5.

In its sample, this clone was seen once. The chain carries TRBV19 and TRBJ1-1; maybe TRBD1 (5 bases). Trimming took 8 bases from V and 4 from J, leaving 17 bases between them. Germline lookup yields CDR1 LNHDA and CDR2 SQIVND (reference sequence). This CDR3 comprises 14 residues. The CDR3: CASSTQGIGTEAFF. The CDR3 region has the DNA TGTGCCAGTTCCACGCAGGGTATAGGCACTGAAGCTTTCTTT.

This clone has a single count. This chain connects TRBV7-6 to TRBJ2-3, with TRBD2 matching over 10 bases. This CDR3 comprises 15 residues. V lost 3 bases to trimming and J lost 2 bases; unmatched junction nucleotides: 2. Germline assignment: CDR1 SGHVS and CDR2 FNYEAQ. The CDR3 sequence is CASSLSGGVTDTQYF. The CDR3 nucleotides are TGTGCCAGCAGCTTGAGCGGGGGGGTCACAGATACGCAGTATTTT.

The rearrangement joins TRBV14 to TRBJ1-4, with D possibly being TRBD1 (5 bases). CDR3 length: 17 amino acids. V was shortened by 0 bases and J by 8 bases, with 19 bases between the two germline ends. Germline assignment: CDR1 SGHDN and CDR2 FVKESK. The CDR3 region is CASSQERAGTRAEKLFF. CDR3 nucleotide sequence: TGTGCCAGCAGCCAAGAGAGGGCGGGGACTCGGGCCGAAAAACTGTTTTTT.

The chain joins TRBV7-3 to TRBJ2-3, with 10 bases matching TRBD2. The CDR3 runs to 18 residues. Germline values: CDR1 SGHTA, CDR2 FQGTGA. V dropped 2 bases and J dropped 2; count of bases not matched to a gene: 10. DNA of the CDR3: TGTGCCAGCAGCTTATATCCAACTAGCGGGGCCATCACAGATACGCAGTATTTT. Its translation is CASSLYPTSGAITDTQYF.

This sequence joins TRBV6-5 and TRBJ1-5; D gene unclear. V shed 2 bases and J shed 3 bases, with 5 bases lying between them. CDR1 and CDR2 from the germline V gene are MNHEY and SVGAGI. CDR3 length: 13 residues. CDR3 region: CASSYRYNQPQHF. CDR3 in DNA: TGTGCCAGCAGTTACCGGTACAATCAGCCCCAGCATTTT.

This sequence joins TRBV7-9 and TRBJ2-2; no clear D gene. Germline assignment: CDR1 SEHNR and CDR2 FQNEAQ (reference sequence). This CDR3 is built from 14 residues. V lost 5 bases and J lost 6, with 13 bases in between. CDR3 residues: CASSHRQESGELFF. The CDR3, as DNA: TGTGCCAGCAGCCACCGCCAGGAATCCGGGGAGCTGTTTTTT.

The CDR3 loop is CASSFQGVQGGYTF. DNA for the CDR3: TGCGCCAGCAGCTTCCAGGGGGTACAGGGTGGCTACACCTTC. The V call is TRBV5-1, the J call TRBJ1-2; 7 bases fit TRBD1. This CDR3 comprises 14 residues. J was trimmed by 7 bases and V by 2 bases; bases with no gene match: 8. Germline V gene data show CDR1 as SGHRS and CDR2 as YFSETQ.